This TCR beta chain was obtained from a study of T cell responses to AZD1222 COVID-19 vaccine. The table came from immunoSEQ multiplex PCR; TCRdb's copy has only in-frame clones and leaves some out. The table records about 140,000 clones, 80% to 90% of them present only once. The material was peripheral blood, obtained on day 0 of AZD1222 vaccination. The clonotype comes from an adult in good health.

The CDR3 is CASSHGKDTQYF. DNA of the CDR3: TGTGCCAGCAGTCATGGGAAAGATACGCAGTATTTT. The J gene is TRBJ2-3, the V gene TRBV6-2 or TRBV6-3, with D unclear. Germline V gene sequence: CDR1 MNHEY, CDR2 SVGEGT. The CDR3 runs to 12 residues. V was cut by 5 bases and J by 5 bases, with 8 bases left in between.